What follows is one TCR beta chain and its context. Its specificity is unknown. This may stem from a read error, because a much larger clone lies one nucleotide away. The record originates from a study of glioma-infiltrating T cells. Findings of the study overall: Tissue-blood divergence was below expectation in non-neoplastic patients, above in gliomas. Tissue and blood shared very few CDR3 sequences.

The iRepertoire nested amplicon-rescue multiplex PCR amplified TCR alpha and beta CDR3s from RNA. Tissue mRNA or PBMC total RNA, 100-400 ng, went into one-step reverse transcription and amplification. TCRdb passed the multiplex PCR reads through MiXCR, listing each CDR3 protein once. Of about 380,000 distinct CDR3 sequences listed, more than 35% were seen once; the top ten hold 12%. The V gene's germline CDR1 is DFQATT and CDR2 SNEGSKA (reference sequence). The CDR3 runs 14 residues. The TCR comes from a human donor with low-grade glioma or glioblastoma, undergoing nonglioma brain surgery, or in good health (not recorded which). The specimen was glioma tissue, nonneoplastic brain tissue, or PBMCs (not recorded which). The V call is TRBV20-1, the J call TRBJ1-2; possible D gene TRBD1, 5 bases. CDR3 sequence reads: CITLGGAGNYGYTF. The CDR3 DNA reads TGCATCACCCTGGGCGGGGCAGGCAACTATGGCTACACCTTC.